The rows below give T cell receptor beta chains drawn from one sample of a study of blood T cells in healthy people across ages. TCRdb re-called the 5' RACE reads with MiXCR, one entry per CDR3 protein. In the table there are around 1,100,000 distinct CDR3 sequences, roughly two fifths of which are singletons. Sequencing was done on a sample of blood. Receptors were obtained from a man in his late teens or twenties in good health. Each CDR3 is given with its conserved first and last residue. The D gene is left open where the match is weak. The size field is filled for only some rows; it gives once, few, many or a size class.

J gene | clone size | V gene | D gene | CDR3 protein | CDR3 DNA
TRBJ1-2 | NA | TRBV7-2 | NA | CASSLRARNGYTF | TGTGCCAGCAGCTTGCGGGCGCGGAATGGCTACACCTTC
TRBJ1-1 | few | TRBV4-3 | NA | CASSQIPENTEAFF | TGCGCCAGCAGCCAAATCCCCGAGAACACTGAAGCTTTCTTT
TRBJ1-1 | few | TRBV12-3/TRBV12-4 | NA | CASSFGGTGTAFF | TGTGCCAGCAGTTTTGGTGGGACTGGGACGGCTTTCTTT
TRBJ2-7 | few | TRBV3-1 | NA | CASSHLKTGNFYNEQYF | TGTGCCAGCAGCCACCTTAAGACTGGGAATTTCTACAATGAGCAGTACTTC
TRBJ1-1 | few | TRBV30 | NA | CAAQVNTEAFF | TGTGCCGCCCAAGTGAACACTGAAGCTTTCTTT
TRBJ1-1 | NA | TRBV10-3 | NA | CAIRVSGTLNTEAFF | TGTGCCATCAGGGTATCTGGGACACTGAACACTGAAGCTTTCTTT
TRBJ1-1 | NA | TRBV14 | NA | CASSQFAGTEAFF | TGTGCCAGCAGCCAATTCGCGGGGACTGAAGCTTTCTTT
TRBJ1-2 | few | TRBV27 | TRBD1 | CASSLSGGTGGYGYTF | TGTGCCAGCAGTTTATCGGGCGGGACAGGGGGCTATGGCTACACCTTC
TRBJ2-3 | NA | TRBV9 | NA | CASSVEGHKTDTQYF | TGTGCCAGCAGCGTAGAAGGACACAAGACAGATACGCAGTATTTT
TRBJ2-1 | NA | TRBV4-2 | NA | CASSQEDGTANEQFF | TGTGCCAGCAGCCAAGAGGACGGGACTGCGAATGAGCAGTTCTTC
TRBJ2-1 | many | TRBV6-6 | TRBD1 | CASSYTGGRNEQFF | TGTGCCAGCAGTTACACAGGGGGCAGGAATGAGCAGTTCTTC
TRBJ2-5 | NA | TRBV20-1 | NA | CSARGSRETQYF | TGCAGTGCTAGAGGTAGCAGGGAGACCCAGTACTTC
TRBJ2-3 | NA | TRBV4-1 | NA | CASSQDPIGRSTDTQYF | TGCGCCAGCAGCCAAGATCCAATTGGGCGCAGCACAGATACGCAGTATTTT
TRBJ2-7 | NA | TRBV2 | NA | CASISYEQYF | TGTGCCAGCATCTCTTACGAGCAGTACTTC
TRBJ2-1 | NA | TRBV19 | TRBD1 | CASSFPGQGWDNEQFF | TGTGCCAGTAGTTTCCCCGGACAGGGCTGGGACAATGAGCAGTTCTTC
TRBJ2-5 | NA | TRBV10-3 | TRBD2 | CAISELGTNQETQYF | TGTGCCATCAGTGAACTCGGGACTAACCAAGAGACCCAGTACTTC
TRBJ2-4 | NA | TRBV12-3/TRBV12-4 | NA | CASSLEVLAKNIQYF | TGTGCCAGCAGTTTAGAGGTGCTAGCCAAAAACATTCAGTACTTC